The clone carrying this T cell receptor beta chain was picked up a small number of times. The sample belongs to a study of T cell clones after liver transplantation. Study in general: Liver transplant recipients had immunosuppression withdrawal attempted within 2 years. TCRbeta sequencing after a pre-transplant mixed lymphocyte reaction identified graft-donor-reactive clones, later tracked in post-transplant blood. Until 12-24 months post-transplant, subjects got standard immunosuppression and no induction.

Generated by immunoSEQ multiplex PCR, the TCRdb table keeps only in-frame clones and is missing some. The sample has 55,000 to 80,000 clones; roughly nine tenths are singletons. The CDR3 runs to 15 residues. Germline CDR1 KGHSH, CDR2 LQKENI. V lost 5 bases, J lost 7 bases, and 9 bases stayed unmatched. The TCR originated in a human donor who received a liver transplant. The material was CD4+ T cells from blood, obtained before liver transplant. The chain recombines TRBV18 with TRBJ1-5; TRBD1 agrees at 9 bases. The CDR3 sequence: CASSSQGAQGQPQHF. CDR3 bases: TGTGCCAGCTCATCACAGGGGGCCCAGGGGCAGCCCCAGCATTTT.